The next 14 T cell receptor beta chains were all read from a single sample in a study of T cells in Graves' hyperthyroidism and ophthalmopathy. The TCR beta CDR3 regions underwent amplification using RNA transcripts as the source. First-round RT-PCR with HTBI primers amplified the TCR CDR3 region. TCRdb fed the multiplex PCR reads into MiXCR, producing one record per CDR3 protein. The sample holds more than 350,000 distinct CDR3 sequences; 13% to 15% are singletons and the top ten take around 20%. Sequenced input: blood. These receptors all come from a woman aged 60-75 years with Graves' ophthalmopathy.

This chain uses TRBV19 with TRBJ2-2, with 9 positions matching TRBD1. Germline V lookup: CDR1 LNHDA, CDR2 SQIVND (reference sequence). V dropped 6 bases and J dropped 5; count of bases not matched to a gene: 7. The CDR3 is made up of 15 amino acids. The CDR3, as DNA: TGTGCCAGTAGCGGGGGGACAGGGAGGACCGGGGAGCTGTTTTTT. Translation: CASSGGTGRTGELFF.

This clonotype came up many times. The rearrangement uses TRBV28 and TRBJ1-6; weak D call: TRBD1 (6 bases). CDR3 length: 16 residues. Between the trimmed V and J ends, which lost 6 bases and 8 bases, there was a span of 20 bases. Germline CDR1 MDHEN, CDR2 SYDVKM. CDR3 DNA: TGTGCCAGCAGCTCTCCTGAGGGGGGCGCGTATTCACCCCTCCACTTT. It specifies CASSSPEGGAYSPLHF.

This clonotype came up a few times. J is TRBJ2-1 and V is TRBV6-2 or TRBV6-3; 8 bases align to TRBD1. Germline-derived CDR1 and CDR2 are MNHEY and SVGEGT. The CDR3 is 15 amino acids. Germline trimming cut 6 bases from V and 6 bases from J; bases unmatched to any gene: 10. The CDR3 sequence: CASSPRQGYFNEQFF. In DNA, the CDR3 is TGTGCCAGCAGCCCGAGACAGGGGTACTTCAATGAGCAGTTCTTC.

This clonotype occurred a few times. This chain connects TRBV29-1 to TRBJ2-1, with D hard to call. V lost 3 bases and J 7 bases, leaving 4 bases between the germline ends. There are 10 residues in the CDR3. Looked up from germline, CDR1 is SQVTM and CDR2 is ANQGSEA. This CDR3 reads CSVDRNEQFF. The CDR3, as DNA: TGCAGCGTTGACCGGAATGAGCAGTTCTTC.

This clonotype was seen repeatedly, ten times or more. V and J are TRBV7-2 and TRBJ2-4, with 8 positions matching TRBD1. The CDR3 is 15 residues long. V lost 4 bases to trimming and J lost 6 bases; unmatched junction nucleotides: 8. Per the germline V gene, CDR1 is SGHTA and CDR2 is FQGNSA. CDR3 region: CASSSRQGSGNIQYF. CDR3 nucleotides: TGTGCCAGCAGCTCTCGACAGGGGTCGGGAAACATTCAGTACTTC. The full variable domain, rest sourced from reference TRBV7-2 and TRBJ2-4, is GAGVSQSPSNKVTEKGKDVELRCDPISGHTALYWYRQSLGQGLEFLIYFQGNSAPDKSGLPSDRFSAERTGGSVSTLTIQRTQQEDSAVYLCASSSRQGSGNIQYFGAGTRLSVL.

The genes are TRBV3-1 and TRBJ2-2; D may be TRBD1 or TRBD2 (5 bases each). CDR1 and CDR2 from the germline V gene are LGHDT and YNNKEL (reference sequence). Deletions cut 7 bases from V and 7 bases from J, with 19 bases between. This CDR3 spans 15 amino acids. Written as DNA, the CDR3 is TGTGCCAGCACCAGGCCCGGGACCGCCGGCGGGGAGCTGTTTTTT. Its translation: CASTRPGTAGGELFF.

A note on this clonotype: This may be a read error, as it is one base from a much larger clone. V is TRBV7-9 and J is TRBJ2-7; TRBD2 is a possible D gene (6 bases). Germline loops: CDR1 SEHNR, CDR2 FQNEAQ (reference sequence). The CDR3 consists of 13 residues. V was shortened by 11 bases and J by 2 bases, with 16 bases between the two germline ends. The CDR3 bases are TGTGCCTCCGGGACTGGGAGCCCCTACGAGCAGTACTTC. It specifies CASGTGSPYEQYF.

This clonotype was picked up many times. CDR3 region: CASSPLNYGYTF. Written as DNA, the CDR3 is TGTGCCAGCAGTCCACTGAACTATGGCTACACCTTC. The V call is TRBV2, the J call TRBJ1-2, with unresolved D. This CDR3 is 12 amino acids long. V was pared by 5 bases and J by 2 bases, with 6 bases between. CDR1 SNHLY and CDR2 FYNNEI come from the germline V gene.

This chain joins TRBV10-1 and TRBJ2-2; D is ambiguous. Germline CDR1 and CDR2: WNHNN and SYGVQD (reference sequence). This CDR3 is 10 amino acids long. Trimming removed 10 bases from V and 8 bases from J, with 8 bases in between. The CDR3 reads CANDSGELFF. The CDR3 DNA reads TGCGCCAACGACTCGGGGGAGCTGTTTTTT.

This clonotype showed up many times. This chain joins TRBV3-1 and TRBJ2-1; D assignment may be TRBD1 or TRBD2 (5 bases each). Trimming left V 6 bases short and J 3 bases short, with 15 bases between. Per germline, CDR1 LGHDT and CDR2 YNNKEL (reference sequence). The CDR3 covers 15 residues. Written as DNA, the CDR3 is TGTGCCAGCAGTCGTCGGGACGGAAACTACAATGAGCAGTTCTTC. It specifies CASSRRDGNYNEQFF.

The sample holds a few counts of this clonotype. The chain has TRBV29-1 and TRBJ1-3; tentatively, D is TRBD1 (5 bases). Germline CDR1 SQVTM, CDR2 ANQGSEA. The CDR3 sequence is 12 residues long. V shed 3 bases and J shed 8 bases, with 11 bases lying between them. The CDR3 region has the DNA TGCAGCGTTGAGATGGGGACGGACACCATATATTTT. Translating it yields CSVEMGTDTIYF.

This clonotype has a count of ten or more. The chain combines TRBV11-2 with TRBJ2-5; the D call may be TRBD1 or TRBD2 (5 bases each). Between the trimmed V and J ends, which lost 1 base and 4 bases, there was a span of 7 bases. The CDR3 has 13 residues. Germline loops: CDR1 SGHAT, CDR2 FQNNGV. The CDR3 sequence: CASSLAGTETQYF. The CDR3 bases are TGTGCCAGCAGCTTAGCAGGGACAGAGACCCAGTACTTC. Using reference TRBV11-2 and TRBJ2-5 for the parts outside the CDR3, the full variable domain is EAGVAQSPRYKIIEKRQSVAFWCNPISGHATLYWYQQILGQGPKLLIQFQNNGVVDDSQLPKDRFSAERLKGVDSTLKIQPAKLEDSAVYLCASSLAGTETQYFGPGTRLLVL.

This clonotype was seen more than once but under ten times. This chain joins TRBV15 and TRBJ1-5; the D is unclear. The CDR3 has 15 amino acids. The germline V gene has CDR1 LNHNV and CDR2 YYDKDF (reference sequence). V was clipped by 3 bases and J by 0 bases, with 9 bases between them. CDR3 bases: TGTGCCACCAGCAGCCGGACTCATAGCAATCAGCCCCAGCATTTT. Its protein is CATSSRTHSNQPQHF.

In its sample, this clonotype was seen many times. The chain couples TRBV20-1 to TRBJ2-1, with 9 bases fitting TRBD2. The J segment lost 4 bases and the V segment lost 2 bases, leaving 18 bases of the junction unmatched. Germline CDR1 reads DFQATT; CDR2 reads SNEGSKA (reference sequence). This CDR3 region has 19 residues. CDR3 sequence reads: CSARPGGIAGAALYNEQFF. Written as DNA, the CDR3 is TGCAGTGCTAGACCAGGGGGGATAGCGGGAGCCGCCCTTTACAATGAGCAGTTCTTC.